This entry is about one TCR beta chain. What it binds is not known. These data come from a study of response to subunit inactivated influenza vaccine. Overall study findings and caveats: Authors suggested few new T cells are recruited by each seasonal influenza vaccination.

Trimming cost V 3 bases and J 4 bases, with 10 bases left between them. CDR3 size: 14 residues. Germline lookup yields CDR1 SNHLY and CDR2 FYNNEI. In TCRdb, the RT-PCR reads were re-called with MiXCR into one record per CDR3 protein. The top ten clones hold roughly 10% of a sample with hundreds of thousands of distinct CDR3 sequences, 10% to 15% of them seen once. The V call is TRBV2, the J call TRBJ1-5, with D unclear. The receptor's source is a man between 45 and 60 years old who received an inactivated influenza vaccine. Sequencing was performed on PBMCs from blood, taken on the day of vaccination. CDR3 sequence reads: CASSDSTQNQPQHF. In DNA form, the CDR3 reads TGTGCCAGCAGTGATAGCACCCAGAATCAGCCCCAGCATTTT. Together with reference TRBV2 and TRBJ1-5, the CDR3 gives the full variable domain: EPEVTQTPSHQVTQMGQEVILRCVPISNHLYFYWYRQILGQKVEFLVSFYNNEISEKSEIFDDQFSVERPDGSNFTLKIRSTKLEDSAMYFCASSDSTQNQPQHFGDGTRLSIL.